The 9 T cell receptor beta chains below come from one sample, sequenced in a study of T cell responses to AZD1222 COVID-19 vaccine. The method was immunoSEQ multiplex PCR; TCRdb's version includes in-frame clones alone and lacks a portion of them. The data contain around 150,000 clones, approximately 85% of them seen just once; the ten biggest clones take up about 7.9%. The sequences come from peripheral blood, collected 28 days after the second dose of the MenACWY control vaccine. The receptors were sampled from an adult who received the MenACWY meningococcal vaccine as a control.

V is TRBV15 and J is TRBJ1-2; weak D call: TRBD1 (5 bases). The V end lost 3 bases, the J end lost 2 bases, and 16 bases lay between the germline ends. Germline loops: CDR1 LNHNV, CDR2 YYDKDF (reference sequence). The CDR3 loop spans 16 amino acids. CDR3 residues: CATSSGTGTLNYGYTF. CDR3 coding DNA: TGTGCCACCAGCAGCGGTACAGGAACCTTGAACTATGGCTACACCTTC.

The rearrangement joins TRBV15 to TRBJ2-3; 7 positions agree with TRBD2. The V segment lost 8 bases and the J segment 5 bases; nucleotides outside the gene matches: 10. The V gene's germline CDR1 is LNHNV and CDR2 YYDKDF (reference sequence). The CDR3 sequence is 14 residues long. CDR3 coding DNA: TGTGCCACCCAGCGGGGCGGGACGGAAGATACGCAGTATTTT. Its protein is CATQRGGTEDTQYF.

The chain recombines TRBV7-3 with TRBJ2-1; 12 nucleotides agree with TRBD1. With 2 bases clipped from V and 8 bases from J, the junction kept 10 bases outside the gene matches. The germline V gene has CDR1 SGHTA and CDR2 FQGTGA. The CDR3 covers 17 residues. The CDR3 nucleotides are TGTGCCAGCAGCTTACTTGACGGGACAGGGGGCATCGATGAGCAGTTCTTC. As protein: CASSLLDGTGGIDEQFF.

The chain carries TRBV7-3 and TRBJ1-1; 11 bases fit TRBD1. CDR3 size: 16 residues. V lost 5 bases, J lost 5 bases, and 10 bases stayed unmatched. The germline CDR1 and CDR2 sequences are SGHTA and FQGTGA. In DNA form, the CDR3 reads TGTGCCAGCAGCCCGAACGGACAGGGGGCAAGTACTGAAGCTTTCTTT. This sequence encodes CASSPNGQGASTEAFF.

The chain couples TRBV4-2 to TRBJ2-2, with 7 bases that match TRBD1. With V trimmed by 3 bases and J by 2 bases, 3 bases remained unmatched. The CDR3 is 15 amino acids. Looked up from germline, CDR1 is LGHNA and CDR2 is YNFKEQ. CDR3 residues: CASSQTGFNTGELFF. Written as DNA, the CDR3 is TGTGCCAGCAGCCAGACAGGGTTCAACACCGGGGAGCTGTTTTTT.

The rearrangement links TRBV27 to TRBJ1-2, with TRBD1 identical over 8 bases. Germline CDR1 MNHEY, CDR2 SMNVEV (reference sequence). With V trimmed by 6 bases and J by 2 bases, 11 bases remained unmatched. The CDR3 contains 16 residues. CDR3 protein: CASSRSLAGGNYGYTF. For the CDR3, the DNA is TGTGCCAGCAGCCGCTCGTTAGCAGGGGGCAACTATGGCTACACCTTC.

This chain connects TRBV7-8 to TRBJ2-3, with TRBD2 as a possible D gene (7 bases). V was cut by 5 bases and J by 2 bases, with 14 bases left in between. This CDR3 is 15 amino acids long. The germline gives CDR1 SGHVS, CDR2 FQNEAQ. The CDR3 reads CASSLLGGPTDTQYF. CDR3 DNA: TGTGCCAGCAGCCTACTGGGGGGGCCCACAGATACGCAGTATTTT.

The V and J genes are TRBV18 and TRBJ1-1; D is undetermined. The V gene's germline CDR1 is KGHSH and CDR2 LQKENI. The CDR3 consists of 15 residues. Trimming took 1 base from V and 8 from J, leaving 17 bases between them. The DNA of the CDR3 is TGTGCCAGCTCACCACAGGTTACCAACTGGCAGGAAGCTTTCTTT. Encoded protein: CASSPQVTNWQEAFF.

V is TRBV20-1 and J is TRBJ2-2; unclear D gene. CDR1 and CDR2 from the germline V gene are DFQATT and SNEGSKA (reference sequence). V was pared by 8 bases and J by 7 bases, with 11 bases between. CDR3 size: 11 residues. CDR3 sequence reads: CSFWDNGELFF. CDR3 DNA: TGCAGTTTTTGGGATAACGGGGAGCTGTTTTTT.